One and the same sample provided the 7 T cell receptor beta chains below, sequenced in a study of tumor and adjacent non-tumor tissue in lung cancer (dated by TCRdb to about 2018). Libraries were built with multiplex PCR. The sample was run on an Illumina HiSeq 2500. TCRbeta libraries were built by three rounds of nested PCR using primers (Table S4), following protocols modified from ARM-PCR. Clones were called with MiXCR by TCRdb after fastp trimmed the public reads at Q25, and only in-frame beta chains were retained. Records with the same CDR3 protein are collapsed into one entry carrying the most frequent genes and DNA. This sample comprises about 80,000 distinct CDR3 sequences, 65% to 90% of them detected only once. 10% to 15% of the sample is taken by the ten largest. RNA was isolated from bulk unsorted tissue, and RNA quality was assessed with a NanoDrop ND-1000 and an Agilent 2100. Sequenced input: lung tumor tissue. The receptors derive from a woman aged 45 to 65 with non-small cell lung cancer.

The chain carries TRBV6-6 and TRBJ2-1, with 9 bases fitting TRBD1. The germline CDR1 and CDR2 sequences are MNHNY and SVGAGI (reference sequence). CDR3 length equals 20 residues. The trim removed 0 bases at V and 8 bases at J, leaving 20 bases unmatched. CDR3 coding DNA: TGTGCCAGCAGTTACTCAGCTCAAATGATCCGGGACAGGGTGTACTATGAGCAGTTCTTC. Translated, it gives CASSYSAQMIRDRVYYEQFF.

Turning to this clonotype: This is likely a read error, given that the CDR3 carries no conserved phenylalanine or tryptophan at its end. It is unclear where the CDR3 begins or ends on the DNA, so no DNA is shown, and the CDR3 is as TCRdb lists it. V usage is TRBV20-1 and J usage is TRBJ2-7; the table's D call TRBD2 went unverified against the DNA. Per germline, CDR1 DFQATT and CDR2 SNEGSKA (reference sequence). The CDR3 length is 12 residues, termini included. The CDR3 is CSATGTSGVKYL.

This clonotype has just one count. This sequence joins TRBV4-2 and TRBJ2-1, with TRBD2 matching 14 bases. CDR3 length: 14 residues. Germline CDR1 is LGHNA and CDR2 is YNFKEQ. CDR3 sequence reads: CTISQFGGLAGGFF. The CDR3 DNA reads TGTACCATCAGCCAATTCGGAGGACTAGCGGGGGGGTTCTTC.

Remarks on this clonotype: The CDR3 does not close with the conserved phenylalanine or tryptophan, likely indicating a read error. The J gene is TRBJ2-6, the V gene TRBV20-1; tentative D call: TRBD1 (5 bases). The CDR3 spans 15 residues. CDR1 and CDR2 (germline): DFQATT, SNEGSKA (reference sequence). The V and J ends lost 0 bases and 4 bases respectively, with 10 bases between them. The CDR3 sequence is CSARDHGAGANVLTI. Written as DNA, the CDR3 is TGCAGTGCTAGAGATCATGGGGCAGGGGCCAACGTCCTGACTATC.

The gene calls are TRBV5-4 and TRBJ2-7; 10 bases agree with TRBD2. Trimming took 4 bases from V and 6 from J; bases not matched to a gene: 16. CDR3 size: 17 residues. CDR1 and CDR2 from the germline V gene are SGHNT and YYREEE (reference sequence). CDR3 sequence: CASSPALAGVQRGEQYF. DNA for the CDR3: TGTGCCAGCAGCCCTGCTCTAGCGGGAGTCCAAAGAGGCGAGCAGTACTTC. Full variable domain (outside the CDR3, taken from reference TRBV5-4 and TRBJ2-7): ETGVTQSPTHLIKTRGQQVTLRCSSQSGHNTVSWYQQALGQGPQFIFQYYREEENGRGNFPPRFSGLQFPNYSSELNVNALELDDSALYLCASSPALAGVQRGEQYFGPGTRLTVT.

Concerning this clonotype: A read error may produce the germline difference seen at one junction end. The CDR3, as DNA: TGTGCCAGCAGCTCAGTAGCGGAGAACACAGTTACGCAGTATTTT. It specifies CASSSVAENTVTQYF. This chain joins TRBV12-3 or TRBV12-4 and TRBJ2-3, with a possible D match to TRBD2 (6 bases). The CDR3 contains 15 residues.

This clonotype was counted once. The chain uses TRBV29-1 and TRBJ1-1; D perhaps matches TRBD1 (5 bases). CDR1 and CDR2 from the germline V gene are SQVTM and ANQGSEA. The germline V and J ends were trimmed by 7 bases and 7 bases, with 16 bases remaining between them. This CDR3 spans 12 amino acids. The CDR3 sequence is CSARQSEIEAFF. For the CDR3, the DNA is TGCAGCGCGAGACAGAGTGAAATTGAAGCTTTCTTT.